Below, 11 T cell receptor beta chains from the same sample are listed, as sequenced in a study of OX40 agonist ivuxolimab in advanced cancers. Produced via immunoSEQ multiplex PCR; TCRdb's table is partial and in-frame only. The table lists 100,000 to 150,000 clones, about 93% of them singletons. The material sequenced was CD4+ or CD8+ T cells sorted from blood, taken in a trial of the OX40 agonist ivuxolimab. These receptor sequences come from an adult with an advanced solid tumor such as melanoma, head and neck, liver or kidney cancer.

V is TRBV4-3 and J is TRBJ2-7; 9 positions agree with TRBD2. The CDR3 spans 15 residues. Trimming took 0 bases from V and 7 from J; bases not matched to a gene: 7. Germline-derived CDR1 and CDR2 are LGHNA and YSLEER. CDR3 residues: CASSQEAGGRGEQYF. The CDR3 DNA follows: TGCGCCAGCAGCCAAGAGGCTGGCGGGAGGGGAGAGCAGTACTTC.

This chain uses TRBV5-6 with TRBJ1-1; weak D call: TRBD1 (5 bases). Germline V gene data show CDR1 as SGHDT and CDR2 as YYEEEE. The CDR3 is 15 residues long. V was pared by 3 bases and J by 1 base, with 13 bases between. The CDR3 nucleotides read TGTGCCAGCAGCTCGCCGGGGGGTGAGAACACTGAAGCTTTCTTT. Protein product: CASSSPGGENTEAFF.

This chain uses TRBV7-9 with TRBJ1-5; no clear D gene. CDR3 length: 17 amino acids. Germline assignment: CDR1 SEHNR and CDR2 FQNEAQ (reference sequence). Trimming removed 1 base from V and 0 bases from J, with 13 bases in between. CDR3 coding DNA: TGTGCCAGCAGCTTAGGACTCCTTGGAGGTAGCAATCAGCCCCAGCATTTT. Protein: CASSLGLLGGSNQPQHF.

J is TRBJ1-2 and V is TRBV9; unclear D gene. Germline V gene lookup returns CDR1 SGDLS and CDR2 YYNGEE. Trimming removed 0 bases from V and 3 bases from J, with 6 bases in between. CDR3 length: 13 residues. DNA for the CDR3: TGTGCCAGCAGCGTAGCCGGCTACTATGGCTACACCTTC. This translates into CASSVAGYYGYTF.

In DNA, the CDR3 is TGTGCCAGCAGGATCGGAGAGACCCAGTACTTC. Translation: CASRIGETQYF. This chain links TRBV6-5 with TRBJ2-5; D remains ambiguous. The germline V gene encodes CDR1 MNHEY and CDR2 SVGAGI. V lost 6 bases to trimming and J lost 4 bases, with 6 bases between them. The CDR3 is 11 residues long.

This clone was detected only once. In nucleotides, the CDR3 is TGTGCCAGCTCACCAGGGGGCCACGAGCAGTACTTC. It translates to CASSPGGHEQYF. The chain couples TRBV18 to TRBJ2-7, with D possibly TRBD1 on 6 matching bases. CDR1 and CDR2 (germline): KGHSH, LQKENI. This CDR3 is built from 12 residues. V lost 2 bases, J lost 5 bases, and 7 bases lay in between.

This clone was detected only once. This chain joins TRBV5-1 and TRBJ2-5, with D perhaps TRBD1 (6 bases). Deletions cut 4 bases from V and 2 bases from J, with 27 bases between. Germline CDR1 and CDR2: SGHRS and YFSETQ. CDR3 length equals 19 residues. This CDR3 is CASSKTRTPNTGKQETQYF. The CDR3 DNA sequence: TGCGCCAGCAGCAAAACTCGGACTCCAAACACAGGGAAGCAAGAGACCCAGTACTTC.

V gene TRBV11-3 combines with J gene TRBJ1-5; 7 positions match TRBD1. CDR1 and CDR2 (germline): SGHNT, YENEEA. J was trimmed by 5 bases and V by 5 bases; bases with no gene match: 6. CDR3 length: 14 amino acids. This chain's CDR3 is CASSPQGVDQPQHF. The DNA for the CDR3 is TGTGCCAGCAGCCCTCAGGGGGTAGATCAGCCCCAGCATTTT.

This clone was counted a single time. V and J are TRBV4-2 and TRBJ1-5; the D gene is possibly TRBD1 (6 bases). The CDR3 has 15 residues. Germline lookup yields CDR1 LGHNA and CDR2 YNFKEQ. Trimming shortened V by 0 bases and J by 4 bases, and 10 bases separated the two germline ends. The CDR3 bases are TGTGCCAGCAGCCAAGATCTGAGGGGGAATCAGCCCCAGCATTTT. Its protein is CASSQDLRGNQPQHF.

The chain recombines TRBV27 with TRBJ1-1; no firm D call. Looked up from germline, CDR1 is MNHEY and CDR2 is SMNVEV (reference sequence). The CDR3 length is 15 residues. With 4 bases removed from V and 1 base from J, the gap between germline ends came to 13 bases. In nucleotides, the CDR3 is TGTGCCAGCAGTTCCCTTAGTAAGGAGAACACTGAAGCTTTCTTT. Its translation: CASSSLSKENTEAFF.

The V gene is TRBV4-2, the J gene TRBJ2-6; D possibly matches TRBD1 or TRBD2 (5 bases each). Trimming pared 5 bases from V and 4 bases from J, leaving 12 bases between. The germline V gene encodes CDR1 LGHNA and CDR2 YNFKEQ. The CDR3 loop spans 15 amino acids. The CDR3 bases are TGTGCCAGCAGCACGAGGGGTGGCGGGGCCAACGTCCTGACTTTC. Its protein product is CASSTRGGGANVLTF.